This T cell receptor (beta chain) comes out of a study of cytomegalovirus exposure and HLA in healthy donors. Findings and limits, study-wide: Reports showed the classifier diagnosing cytomegalovirus status with high specificity and sensitivity. Three CMV-associated chains proved CMV antigen-specific in vitro.

The CDR3 has 16 residues. CDR1 LGHNA and CDR2 YSLEER come from the germline V gene. V was pared by 0 bases and J by 7 bases, with 16 bases between. With regard to this clone: Its antigen is undetermined.

The data were produced by immunoSEQ multiplex PCR, yet TCRdb's version contains in-frame clones alone and is incomplete. There are some 140,000 clones in the sample; 85% to 90% occur only once, and about 10% lies in the top ten. Among the approximately 110 subjects of the validation cohort, separate from the 666-subject first cohort, were the donors. The clonotype comes from a woman between 18 and 30 years old in good health and CMV-seropositive. The chain links TRBV4-3 to TRBJ2-1; D gene uncertain. Specimen: PBMCs. Written as DNA, the CDR3 is TGCGCCAGCAGCCAAGATCCTCTTAATGTGGAGAATGAGCAGTTCTTC. This translates into CASSQDPLNVENEQFF.